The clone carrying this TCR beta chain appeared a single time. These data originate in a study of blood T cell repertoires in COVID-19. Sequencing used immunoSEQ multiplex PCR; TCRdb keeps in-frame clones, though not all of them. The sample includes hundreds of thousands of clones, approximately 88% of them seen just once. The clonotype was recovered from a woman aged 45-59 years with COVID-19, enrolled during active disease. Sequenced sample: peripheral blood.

The CDR3 spells CASRRTSGGARPTDTQYF. The CDR3, as DNA: TGCGCCAGCCGACGGACTAGCGGGGGGGCCAGACCCACAGATACGCAGTATTTT. This chain joins TRBV5-1 and TRBJ2-3; TRBD2 agrees at 15 bases. The CDR3 loop spans 18 amino acids. Trimming removed 7 bases from V and 2 bases from J; junction bases left unmatched: 11. CDR1 and CDR2 (germline): SGHRS, YFSETQ.